What follows describes a single T cell receptor (beta chain). Its antigen is currently unknown. This sample stems from a study of STAT3 mutations in large granular lymphocyte leukemia. About the research overall: Roughly half the longitudinally sequenced T-LGLL patients had canonical STAT3 mutations.

Overall study findings and caveats: TCR clonotype switching after therapy occurred in about 30% of the 18 patients. Every T-LGLL patient had at least one immunodominant TCRbeta clonotype.

The protocol was immunoSEQ multiplex PCR, while the TCRdb copy is restricted to in-frame clones and leaves out a portion. The sample contains about 40,000 clones, 70% to 90% of which appear only once. Per the germline V gene, CDR1 is MGHRA and CDR2 is YSYEKL. The CDR3 totals 14 residues. V was trimmed by 3 bases and J by 2 bases, leaving 10 bases between them. This TCR derives from a human donor with T large granular lymphocyte leukemia. Some clones in this sample may be carry-over from other donors' samples. Sequencing was carried out using PBMCs. V is TRBV4-1 and J is TRBJ1-2; possibly TRBD1 for D (6 bases). DNA for the CDR3: TGCGCCAGCAGCCAGAATACAGGGAACTATGGCTACACCTTC. It specifies CASSQNTGNYGYTF.